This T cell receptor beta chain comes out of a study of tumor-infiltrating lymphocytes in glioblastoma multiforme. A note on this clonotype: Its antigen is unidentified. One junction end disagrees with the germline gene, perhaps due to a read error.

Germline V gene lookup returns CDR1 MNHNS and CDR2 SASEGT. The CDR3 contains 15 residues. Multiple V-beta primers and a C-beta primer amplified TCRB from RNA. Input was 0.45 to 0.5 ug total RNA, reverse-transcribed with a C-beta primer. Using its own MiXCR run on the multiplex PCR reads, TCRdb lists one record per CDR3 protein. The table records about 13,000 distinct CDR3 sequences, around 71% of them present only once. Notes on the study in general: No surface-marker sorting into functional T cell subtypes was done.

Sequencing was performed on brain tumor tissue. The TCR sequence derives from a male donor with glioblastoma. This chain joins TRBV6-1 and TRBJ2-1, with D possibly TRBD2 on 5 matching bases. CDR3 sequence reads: CASSEEVVAYNERFF. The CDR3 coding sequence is TGTGCCAGCAGCGAAGAAGTCGTAGCGTACAATGAGCGGTTCTTC.